A selection of T cell receptor beta chains follows, all from one sample in a study of cytomegalovirus exposure and HLA in healthy donors. The repertoire was sequenced with immunoSEQ multiplex PCR; TCRdb's copy has only in-frame clones and lacks some. The sample includes around 70,000 clones, around 70% of them seen just once. Specimen: PBMCs. The receptors here all came from a human donor in good health. Each CDR3 is given with its conserved first and last residue. Fields, in order: J gene, V gene, clone size, D gene, CDR3 length, CDR3 DNA, CDR3 protein. The D gene is left open where the match is weak. A clone size is listed for some rows: how often the clone was seen (once, few, many), or a class if it is expanded.

J: TRBJ2-6; V: TRBV28; size: -; D: -; length: 17; DNA: TGTGCCAGCAGCCAAGGGGGTAGTAGTTCTGGGGCCAACGTCCTGACTTTC; CDR3: CASSQGGSSSGANVLTF
J: TRBJ1-5; V: TRBV4-1; size: -; D: -; length: 13; DNA: TGCGCCAGCAGCCTGAACAGGGTTGAGCCCCAGCATTTT; CDR3: CASSLNRVEPQHF
J: TRBJ1-5; V: TRBV21-1; size: -; D: -; length: 17; DNA: TGTGCCAGCAGCAAAGAAACTTGGGACAGCGAGAGTCAGCCCCAGCATTTT; CDR3: CASSKETWDSESQPQHF
J: TRBJ2-2; V: TRBV5-1; size: -; D: TRBD2; length: 15; DNA: TGCGCCAGCAGCTTTGCGGGGGGCAACACCGGGGAGCTGTTTTTT; CDR3: CASSFAGGNTGELFF
J: TRBJ2-1; V: TRBV7-6; size: -; D: -; length: 17; DNA: TGTGCCAGCAGCTTAGAAATGCCCGGAGGCGGCTTGGATGAGCAGTTCTTC; CDR3: CASSLEMPGGGLDEQFF
J: TRBJ1-1; V: TRBV6-5; size: -; D: -; length: 14; DNA: TGTGCCAGCAGTTCCTGGCAGGCGAACACTGAAGCTTTCTTT; CDR3: CASSSWQANTEAFF
J: TRBJ1-1; V: TRBV6-6; size: -; D: -; length: 13; DNA: TGTGCCAGCAGTCGGGACACATACACTGAAGCTTTCTTT; CDR3: CASSRDTYTEAFF
J: TRBJ1-3; V: TRBV30; size: once; D: TRBD1; length: 14; DNA: TGTGCCTGGAGAACAGGGGGTCAGGGAAACACCATATATTTT; CDR3: CAWRTGGQGNTIYF
J: TRBJ1-5; V: TRBV6-5; size: once; D: TRBD1; length: 14; DNA: TGTGCCAGCAGAGACAGGGGTGGGGATCAGCCCCAGCATTTT; CDR3: CASRDRGGDQPQHF
J: TRBJ2-5; V: TRBV6-5; size: -; D: TRBD1; length: 15; DNA: TGTGCCAGCACCGGGACAGAGGCTAAGCAGGAGACCCAGTACTTC; CDR3: CASTGTEAKQETQYF
J: TRBJ1-1; V: TRBV5-1; size: -; D: -; length: 13; DNA: TGCGCCAGCAGCTTCGACAGTAACACTGAAGCTTTCTTT; CDR3: CASSFDSNTEAFF
J: TRBJ2-3; V: TRBV5-4; size: few; D: -; length: 15; DNA: TGTGCCAGCAGCTCACAACAGGGGGAGGGAGATACGCAGTATTTT; CDR3: CASSSQQGEGDTQYF
J: TRBJ2-1; V: TRBV6-5; size: few; D: -; length: 15; DNA: TGTGCCAGCAGTTACGGAGCGGCTTCCTACAATGAGCAGTTCTTC; CDR3: CASSYGAASYNEQFF